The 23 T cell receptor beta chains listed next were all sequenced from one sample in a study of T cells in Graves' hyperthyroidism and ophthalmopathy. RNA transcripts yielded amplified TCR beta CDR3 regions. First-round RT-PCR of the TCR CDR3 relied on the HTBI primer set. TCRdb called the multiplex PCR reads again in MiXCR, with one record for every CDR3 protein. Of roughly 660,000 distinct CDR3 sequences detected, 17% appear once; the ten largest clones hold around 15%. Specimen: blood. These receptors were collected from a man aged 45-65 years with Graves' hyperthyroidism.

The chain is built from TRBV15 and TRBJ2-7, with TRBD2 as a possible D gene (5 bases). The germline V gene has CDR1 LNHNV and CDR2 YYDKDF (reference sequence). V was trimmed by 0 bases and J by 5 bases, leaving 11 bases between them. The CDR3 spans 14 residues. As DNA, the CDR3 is TGTGCCACCAGCAGAGATTCTGAACTAGACGAGCAGTACTTC. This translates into CATSRDSELDEQYF.

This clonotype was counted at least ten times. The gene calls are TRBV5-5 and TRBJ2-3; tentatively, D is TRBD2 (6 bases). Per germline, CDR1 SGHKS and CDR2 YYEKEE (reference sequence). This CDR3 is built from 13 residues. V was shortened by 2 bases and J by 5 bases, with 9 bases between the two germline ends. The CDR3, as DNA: TGTGCCAGCAGCTTTCGCGGGGAAGATACGCAGTATTTT. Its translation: CASSFRGEDTQYF.

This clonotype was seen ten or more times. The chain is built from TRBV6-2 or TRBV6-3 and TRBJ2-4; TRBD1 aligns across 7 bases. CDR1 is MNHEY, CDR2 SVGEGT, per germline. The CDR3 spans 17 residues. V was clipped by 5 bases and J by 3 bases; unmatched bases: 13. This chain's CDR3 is CASSTITGAAGKNIQYF. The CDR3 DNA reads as TGTGCCAGCAGTACCATCACAGGGGCCGCGGGCAAAAACATTCAGTACTTC.

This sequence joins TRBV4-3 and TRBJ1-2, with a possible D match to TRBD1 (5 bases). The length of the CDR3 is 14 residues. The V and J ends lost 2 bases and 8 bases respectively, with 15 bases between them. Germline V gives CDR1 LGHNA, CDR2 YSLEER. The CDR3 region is CASSQNRGTGGYTF. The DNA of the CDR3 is TGCGCCAGCAGCCAAAATCGGGGGACTGGAGGCTACACCTTC.

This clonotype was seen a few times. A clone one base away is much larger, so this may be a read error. CDR3 region: CASSGDRGEAFF. CDR3 bases: TGTGCCAGCAGTGGAGATAGGGGTGAAGCTTTCTTT. This chain joins TRBV2 and TRBJ1-1; D perhaps matches TRBD1 (5 bases). V gave up 4 bases and J gave up 7 bases, with 10 bases separating them. Germline values: CDR1 SNHLY, CDR2 FYNNEI. CDR3 length: 12 residues.

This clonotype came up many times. The CDR3 is CASSDGSEVDTQYF. The CDR3, as DNA: TGTGCCAGCAGTGACGGGTCGGAGGTAGATACGCAGTATTTT. The chain links TRBV6-1 to TRBJ2-3; TRBD2 is a possible D gene (5 bases). Trimming shortened V by 3 bases and J by 5 bases, and 12 bases separated the two germline ends. Germline CDR1 reads MNHNS; CDR2 reads SASEGT. The CDR3 extends over 14 amino acids.

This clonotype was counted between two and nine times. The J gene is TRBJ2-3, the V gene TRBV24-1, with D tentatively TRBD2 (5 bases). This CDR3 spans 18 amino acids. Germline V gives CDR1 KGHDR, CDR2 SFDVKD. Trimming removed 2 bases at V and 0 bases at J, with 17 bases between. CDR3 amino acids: CATSDSPTTTSSTDTQYF. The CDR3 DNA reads TGTGCCACCAGTGATTCACCGACTACGACCTCTAGCACAGATACGCAGTATTTT.

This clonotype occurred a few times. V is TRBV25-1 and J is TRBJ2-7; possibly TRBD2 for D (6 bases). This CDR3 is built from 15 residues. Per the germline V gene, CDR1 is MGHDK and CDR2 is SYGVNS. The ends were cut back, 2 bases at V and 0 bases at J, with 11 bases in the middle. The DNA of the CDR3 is TGTGCCAGCAGTGAAGGTGACGGGAGCTCCTACGAGCAGTACTTC. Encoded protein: CASSEGDGSSYEQYF.

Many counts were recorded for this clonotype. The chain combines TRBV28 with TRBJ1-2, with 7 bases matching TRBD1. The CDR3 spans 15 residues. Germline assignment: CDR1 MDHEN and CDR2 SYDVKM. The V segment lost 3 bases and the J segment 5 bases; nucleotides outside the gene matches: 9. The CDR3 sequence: CASSLIRGHLYGYTF. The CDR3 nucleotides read TGTGCCAGCAGTTTGATAAGGGGGCATTTGTATGGCTACACCTTC.

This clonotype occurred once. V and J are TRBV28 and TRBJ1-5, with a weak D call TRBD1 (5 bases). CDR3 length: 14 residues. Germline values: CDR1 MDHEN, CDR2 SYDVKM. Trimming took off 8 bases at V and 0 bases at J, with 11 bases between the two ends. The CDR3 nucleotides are TGTGCCAGCTCGACAGCCTCTAGCAATCAGCCCCAGCATTTT. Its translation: CASSTASSNQPQHF.

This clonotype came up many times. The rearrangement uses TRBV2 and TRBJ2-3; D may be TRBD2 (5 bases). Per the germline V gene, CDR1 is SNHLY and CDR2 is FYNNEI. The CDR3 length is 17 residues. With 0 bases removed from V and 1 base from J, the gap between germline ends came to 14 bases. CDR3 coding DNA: TGTGCCAGCAGTGAAGCCTTCGGGAAAGGCGGCACAGATACGCAGTATTTT. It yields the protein CASSEAFGKGGTDTQYF.

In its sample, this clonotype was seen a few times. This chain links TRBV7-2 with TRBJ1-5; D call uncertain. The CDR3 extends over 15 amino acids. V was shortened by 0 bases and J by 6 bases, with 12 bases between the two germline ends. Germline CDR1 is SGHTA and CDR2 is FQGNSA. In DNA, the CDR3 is TGTGCCAGCAGCTTAGCGGACGGGAAGAGTCAGCCCCAGCATTTT. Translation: CASSLADGKSQPQHF.

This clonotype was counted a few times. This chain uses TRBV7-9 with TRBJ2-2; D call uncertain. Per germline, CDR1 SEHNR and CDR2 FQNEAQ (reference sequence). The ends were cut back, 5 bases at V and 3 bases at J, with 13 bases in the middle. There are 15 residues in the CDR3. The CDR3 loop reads CASSPATYYTGELFF. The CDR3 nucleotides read TGTGCCAGCAGCCCCGCGACCTATTACACCGGGGAGCTGTTTTTT.

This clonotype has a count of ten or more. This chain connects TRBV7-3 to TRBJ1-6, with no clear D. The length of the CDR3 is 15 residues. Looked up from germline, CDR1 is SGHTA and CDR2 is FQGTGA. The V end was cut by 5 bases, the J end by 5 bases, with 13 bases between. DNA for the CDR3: TGTGCCAGCAGCCCTAGGGCCGGGGATAATTCACCCCTCCACTTT. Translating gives CASSPRAGDNSPLHF.

CDR3 nucleotide sequence: TGTGCCAGCAGTCCTCCCGGGGCGGGTCTTTACGAGCAGTACTTC. Residues: CASSPPGAGLYEQYF. The chain carries TRBV6-2 or TRBV6-3 and TRBJ2-7; the D call may be TRBD1 or TRBD2 (5 bases each). The germline V gene encodes CDR1 MNHEY and CDR2 SVGEGT. CDR3 length: 15 residues. V was pared by 5 bases and J by 4 bases, with 18 bases between.

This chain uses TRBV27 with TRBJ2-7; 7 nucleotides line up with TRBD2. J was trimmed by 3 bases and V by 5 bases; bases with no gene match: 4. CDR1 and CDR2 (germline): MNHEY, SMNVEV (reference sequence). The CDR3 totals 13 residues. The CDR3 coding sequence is TGTGCCAGCAGTCGGGACTACGACTACGAGCAGTACTTC. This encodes CASSRDYDYEQYF.

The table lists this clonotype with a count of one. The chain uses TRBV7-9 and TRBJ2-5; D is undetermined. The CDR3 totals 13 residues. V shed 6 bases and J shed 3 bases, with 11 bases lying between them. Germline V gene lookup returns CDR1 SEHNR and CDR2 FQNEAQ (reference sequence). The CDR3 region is CASRISVEETQYF. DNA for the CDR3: TGTGCCAGCAGGATCTCCGTGGAAGAGACCCAGTACTTC.

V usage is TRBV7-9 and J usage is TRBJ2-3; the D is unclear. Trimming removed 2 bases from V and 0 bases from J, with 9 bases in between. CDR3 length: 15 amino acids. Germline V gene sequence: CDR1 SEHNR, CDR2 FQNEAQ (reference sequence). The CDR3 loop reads CASSLIRTSTDTQYF. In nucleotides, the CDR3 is TGTGCCAGCAGCTTAATTCGGACGAGCACAGATACGCAGTATTTT.

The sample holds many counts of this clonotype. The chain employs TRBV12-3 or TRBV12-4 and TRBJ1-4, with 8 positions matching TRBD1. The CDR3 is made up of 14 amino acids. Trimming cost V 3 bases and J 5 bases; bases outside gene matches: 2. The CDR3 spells CASSFRTGNEKLFF. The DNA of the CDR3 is TGTGCCAGCAGTTTCCGGACAGGGAATGAAAAACTGTTTTTT.

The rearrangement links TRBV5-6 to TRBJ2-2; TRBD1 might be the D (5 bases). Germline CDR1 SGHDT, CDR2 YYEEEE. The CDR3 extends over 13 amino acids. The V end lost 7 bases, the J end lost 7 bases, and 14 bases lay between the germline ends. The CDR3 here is CASHQTGHGELFF. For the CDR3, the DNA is TGTGCCAGCCATCAAACAGGTCACGGGGAGCTGTTTTTT.

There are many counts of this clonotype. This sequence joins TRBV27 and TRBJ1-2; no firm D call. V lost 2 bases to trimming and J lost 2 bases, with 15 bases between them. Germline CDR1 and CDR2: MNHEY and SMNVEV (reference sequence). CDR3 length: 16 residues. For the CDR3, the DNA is TGTGCCAGCAGTTTAAAGGGCACAGATCAGAACTATGGCTACACCTTC. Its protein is CASSLKGTDQNYGYTF.

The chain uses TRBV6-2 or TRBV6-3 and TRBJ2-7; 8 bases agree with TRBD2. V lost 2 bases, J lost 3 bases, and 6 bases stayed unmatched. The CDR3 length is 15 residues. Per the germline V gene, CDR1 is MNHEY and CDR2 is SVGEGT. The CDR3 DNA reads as TGTGCCAGCAGTTACCCGAGACTAGCGATCTACGAGCAGTACTTC. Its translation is CASSYPRLAIYEQYF.

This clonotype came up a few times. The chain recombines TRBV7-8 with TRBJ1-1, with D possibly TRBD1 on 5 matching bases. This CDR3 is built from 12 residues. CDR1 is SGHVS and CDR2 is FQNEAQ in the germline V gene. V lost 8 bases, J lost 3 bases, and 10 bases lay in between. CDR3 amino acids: CASAMGHTEAFF. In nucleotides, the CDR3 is TGTGCCAGCGCTATGGGGCACACTGAAGCTTTCTTT.